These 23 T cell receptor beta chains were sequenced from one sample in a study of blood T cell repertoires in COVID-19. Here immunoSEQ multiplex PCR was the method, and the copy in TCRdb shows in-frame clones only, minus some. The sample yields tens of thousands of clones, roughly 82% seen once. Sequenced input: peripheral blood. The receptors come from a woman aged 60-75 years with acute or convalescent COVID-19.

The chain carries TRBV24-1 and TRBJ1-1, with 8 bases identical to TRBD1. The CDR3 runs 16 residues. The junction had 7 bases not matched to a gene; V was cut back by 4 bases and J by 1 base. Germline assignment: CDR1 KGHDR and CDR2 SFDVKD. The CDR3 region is CATSETGQGPNTEAFF. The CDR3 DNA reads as TGTGCCACCAGTGAAACCGGACAGGGACCGAACACTGAAGCTTTCTTT.

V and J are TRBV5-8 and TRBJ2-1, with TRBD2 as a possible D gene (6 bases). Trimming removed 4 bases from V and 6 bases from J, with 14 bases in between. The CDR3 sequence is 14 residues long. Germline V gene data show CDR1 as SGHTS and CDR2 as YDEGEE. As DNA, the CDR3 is TGTGCCAGCAGCCCGTCGGGGGACCCCAATGAGCAGTTCTTC. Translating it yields CASSPSGDPNEQFF.

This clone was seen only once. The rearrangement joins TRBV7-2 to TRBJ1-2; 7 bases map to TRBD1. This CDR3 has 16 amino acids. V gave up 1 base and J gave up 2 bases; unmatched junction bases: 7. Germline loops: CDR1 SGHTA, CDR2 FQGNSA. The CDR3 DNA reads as TGTGCCAGCAGCTTAGTCTCGACAGGGTCGAACTATGGCTACACCTTC. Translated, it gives CASSLVSTGSNYGYTF.

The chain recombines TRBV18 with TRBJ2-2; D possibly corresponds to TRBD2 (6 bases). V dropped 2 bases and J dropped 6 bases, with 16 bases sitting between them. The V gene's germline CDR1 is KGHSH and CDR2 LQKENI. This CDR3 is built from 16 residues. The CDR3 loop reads CASSPGPVEGSGELFF. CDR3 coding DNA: TGTGCCAGCTCACCAGGGCCGGTGGAGGGTTCCGGGGAGCTGTTTTTT.

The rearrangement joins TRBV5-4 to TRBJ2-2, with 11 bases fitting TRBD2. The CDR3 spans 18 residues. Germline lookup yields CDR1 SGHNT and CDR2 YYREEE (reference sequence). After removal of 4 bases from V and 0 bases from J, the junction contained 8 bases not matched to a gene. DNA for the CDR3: TGTGCCAGCAGCCGACTAGCGGGGCCTCGGGCGAACACCGGGGAGCTGTTTTTT. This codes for CASSRLAGPRANTGELFF.

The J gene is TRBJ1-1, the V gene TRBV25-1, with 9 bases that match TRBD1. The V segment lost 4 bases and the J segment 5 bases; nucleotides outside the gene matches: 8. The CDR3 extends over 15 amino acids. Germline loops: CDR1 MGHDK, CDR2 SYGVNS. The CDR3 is CASSGYRGPGTEAFF. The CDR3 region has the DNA TGTGCCAGCAGTGGATACAGGGGGCCGGGGACTGAAGCTTTCTTT.

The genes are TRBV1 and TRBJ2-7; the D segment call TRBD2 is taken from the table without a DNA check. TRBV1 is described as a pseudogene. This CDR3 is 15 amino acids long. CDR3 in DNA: TGCACCAGCAGCCAAGATAAGGCGGAATCCTACGAGCAGTACTTC. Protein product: CTSSQDKAESYEQYF.

CDR3 in amino acids: CASSLVQNTEAFF. DNA of the CDR3: TGTGCCAGCAGCTTGGTACAGAACACTGAAGCTTTCTTT. The chain joins TRBV7-9 to TRBJ1-1; D ambiguous. The CDR3 spans 13 residues. CDR1 SEHNR and CDR2 FQNEAQ come from the germline V gene (reference sequence). V was clipped by 3 bases and J by 1 base, with 6 bases between them.

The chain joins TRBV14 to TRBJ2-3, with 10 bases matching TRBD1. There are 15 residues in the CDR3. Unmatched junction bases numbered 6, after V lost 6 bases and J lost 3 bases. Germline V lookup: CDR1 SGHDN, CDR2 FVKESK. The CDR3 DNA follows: TGTGCCAGCAGTCGAGGGACAGGGGTAACAGATACGCAGTATTTT. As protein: CASSRGTGVTDTQYF.

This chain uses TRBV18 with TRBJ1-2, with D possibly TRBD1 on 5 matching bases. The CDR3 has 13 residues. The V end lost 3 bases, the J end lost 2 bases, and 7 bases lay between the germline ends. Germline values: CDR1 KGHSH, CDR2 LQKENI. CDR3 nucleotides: TGTGCCAGCTCACCGGACATAAACTATGGCTACACCTTC. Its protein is CASSPDINYGYTF.

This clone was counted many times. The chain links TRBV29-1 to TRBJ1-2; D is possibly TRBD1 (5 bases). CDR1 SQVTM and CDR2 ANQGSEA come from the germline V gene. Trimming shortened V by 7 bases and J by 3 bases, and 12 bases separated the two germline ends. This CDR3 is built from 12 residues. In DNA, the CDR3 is TGCAGCGCCGTGGGGGGTTACTATGGCTACACCTTC. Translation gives CSAVGGYYGYTF.

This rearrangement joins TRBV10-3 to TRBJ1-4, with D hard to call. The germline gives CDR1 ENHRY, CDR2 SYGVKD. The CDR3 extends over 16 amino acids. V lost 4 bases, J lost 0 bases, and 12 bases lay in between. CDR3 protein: CAISGCDSATNEKLFF. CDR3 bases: TGTGCCATCAGTGGGTGTGACTCGGCAACTAATGAAAAACTGTTTTTT.

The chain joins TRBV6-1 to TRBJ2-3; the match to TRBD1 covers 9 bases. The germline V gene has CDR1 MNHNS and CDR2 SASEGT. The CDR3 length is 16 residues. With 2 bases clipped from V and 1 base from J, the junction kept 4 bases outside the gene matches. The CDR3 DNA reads TGTGCCAGCAGTGAAACAGGGGGCGCCCGCACAGATACGCAGTATTTT. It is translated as CASSETGGARTDTQYF.

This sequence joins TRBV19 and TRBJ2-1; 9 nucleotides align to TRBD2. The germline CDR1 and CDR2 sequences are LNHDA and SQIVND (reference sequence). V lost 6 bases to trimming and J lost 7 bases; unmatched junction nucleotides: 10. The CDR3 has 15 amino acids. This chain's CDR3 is CASRTSGPPGNEQFF. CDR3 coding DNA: TGTGCCAGTAGAACTAGCGGGCCTCCGGGTAATGAGCAGTTCTTC.

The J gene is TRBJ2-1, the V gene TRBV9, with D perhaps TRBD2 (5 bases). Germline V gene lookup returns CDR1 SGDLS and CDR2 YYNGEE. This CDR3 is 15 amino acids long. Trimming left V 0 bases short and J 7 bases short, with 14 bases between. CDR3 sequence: CASSVGGSGLNEQFF. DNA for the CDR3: TGTGCCAGCAGCGTAGGAGGGTCCGGGCTAAATGAGCAGTTCTTC. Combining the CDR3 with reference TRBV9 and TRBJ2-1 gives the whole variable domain DSGVTQTPKHLITATGQRVTLRCSPRSGDLSVYWYQQSLDQGLQFLIQYYNGEERAKGNILERFSAQQFPDLHSELNLSSLELGDSALYFCASSVGGSGLNEQFFGPGTRLTVL.

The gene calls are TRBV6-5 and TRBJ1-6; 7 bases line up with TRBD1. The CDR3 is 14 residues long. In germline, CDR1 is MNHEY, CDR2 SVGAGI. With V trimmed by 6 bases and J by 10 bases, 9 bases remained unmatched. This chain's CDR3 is CASSDPTGLSPLHF. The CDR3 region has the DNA TGTGCCAGCAGCGATCCGACAGGGTTATCACCCCTCCACTTT.

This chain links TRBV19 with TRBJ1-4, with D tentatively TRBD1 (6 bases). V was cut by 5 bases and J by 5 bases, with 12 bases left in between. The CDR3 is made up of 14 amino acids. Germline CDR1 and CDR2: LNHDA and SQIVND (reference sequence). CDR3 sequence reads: CASSPGEMNEKLFF. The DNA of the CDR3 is TGTGCCAGTAGTCCAGGGGAAATGAATGAAAAACTGTTTTTT.

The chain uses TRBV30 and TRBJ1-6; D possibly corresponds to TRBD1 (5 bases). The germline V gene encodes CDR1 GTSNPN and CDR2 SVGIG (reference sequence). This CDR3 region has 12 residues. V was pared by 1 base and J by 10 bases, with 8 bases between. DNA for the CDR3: TGTGCCTGGAGTGAGACAGACTCACCCCTCCACTTT. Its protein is CAWSETDSPLHF.

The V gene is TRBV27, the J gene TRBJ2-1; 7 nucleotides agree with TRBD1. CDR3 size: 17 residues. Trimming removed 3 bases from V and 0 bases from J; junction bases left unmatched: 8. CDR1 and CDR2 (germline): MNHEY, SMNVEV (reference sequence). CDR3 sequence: CASSFNRGPISYNEQFF. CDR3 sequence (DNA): TGTGCCAGCAGTTTCAACAGGGGCCCCATCTCCTACAATGAGCAGTTCTTC.

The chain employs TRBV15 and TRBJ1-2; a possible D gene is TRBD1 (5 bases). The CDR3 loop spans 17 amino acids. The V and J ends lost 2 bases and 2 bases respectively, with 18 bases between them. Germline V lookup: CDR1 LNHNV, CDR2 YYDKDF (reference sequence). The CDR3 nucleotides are TGTGCCACCAGCAGACCCTGGCGGGGCCATAAAAACTATGGCTACACCTTC. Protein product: CATSRPWRGHKNYGYTF.

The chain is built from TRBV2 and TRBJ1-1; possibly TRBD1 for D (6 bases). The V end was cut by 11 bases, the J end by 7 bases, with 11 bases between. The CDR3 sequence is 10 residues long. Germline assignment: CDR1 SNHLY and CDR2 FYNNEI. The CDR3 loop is CAAMDSEAFF. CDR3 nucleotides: TGTGCCGCGATGGACAGTGAAGCTTTCTTT. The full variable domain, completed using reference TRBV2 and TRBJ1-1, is EPEVTQTPSHQVTQMGQEVILRCVPISNHLYFYWYRQILGQKVEFLVSFYNNEISEKSEIFDDQFSVERPDGSNFTLKIRSTKLEDSAMYFCAAMDSEAFFGQGTRLTVV.

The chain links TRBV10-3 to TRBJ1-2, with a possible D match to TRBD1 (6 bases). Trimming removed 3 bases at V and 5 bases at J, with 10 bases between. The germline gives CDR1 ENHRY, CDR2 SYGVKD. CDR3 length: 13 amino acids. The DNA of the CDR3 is TGTGCCATCAGTGACGAGGGGGTTTATGGCTACACCTTC. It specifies CAISDEGVYGYTF.

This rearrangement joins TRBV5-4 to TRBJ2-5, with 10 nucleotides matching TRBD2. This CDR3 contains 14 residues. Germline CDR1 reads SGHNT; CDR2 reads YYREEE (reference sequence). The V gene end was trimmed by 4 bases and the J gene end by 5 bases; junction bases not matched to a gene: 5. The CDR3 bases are TGTGCCAGCAGCCCCCGTAGCGGGGGGGAGACCCAGTACTTC. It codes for CASSPRSGGETQYF.